This TCR beta chain was sequenced during a study of cytomegalovirus exposure and HLA in healthy donors. This CDR3 contains 11 residues. Study-level points and caveats: Earlier analysis found most TCR beta V segments productive about 90% or about 30% of the time.

Regarding this clone: Its antigen is as yet unknown.

The PCR used 60 Vbeta and 13 Jbeta primers. Only in-frame clones appear in the TCRdb table, and some are missing; sequencing was by immunoSEQ multiplex PCR. The sample has about 190,000 clones, roughly 84% seen once; the top ten hold roughly 2.6%. V usage is TRBV21-1 and J usage is TRBJ2-5; the table's D call, TRBD2, was not checked against the DNA. TRBV21-1 is a pseudogene locus. Source material: PBMCs. This sequence was found in a woman aged 50 to 60 in good health and CMV-seropositive. The CDR3 protein is CASSISETQYF. The CDR3 DNA follows: TGTGCCAGCAGTATATCAGAGACCCAGTACTTC.